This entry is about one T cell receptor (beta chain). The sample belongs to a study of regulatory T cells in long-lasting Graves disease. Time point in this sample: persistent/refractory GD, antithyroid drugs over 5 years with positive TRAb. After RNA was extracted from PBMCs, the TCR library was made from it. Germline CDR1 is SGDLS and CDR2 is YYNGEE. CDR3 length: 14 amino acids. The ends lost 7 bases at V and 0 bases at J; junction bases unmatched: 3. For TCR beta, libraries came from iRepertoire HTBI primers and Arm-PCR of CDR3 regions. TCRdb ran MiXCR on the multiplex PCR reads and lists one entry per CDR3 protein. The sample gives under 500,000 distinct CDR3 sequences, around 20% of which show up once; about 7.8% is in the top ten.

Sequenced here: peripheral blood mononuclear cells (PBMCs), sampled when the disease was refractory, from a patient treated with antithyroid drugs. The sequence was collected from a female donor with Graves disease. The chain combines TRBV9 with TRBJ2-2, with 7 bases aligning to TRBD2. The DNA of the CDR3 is TGTGCCAGCGATCGGGAGGCGAACACCGGGGAGCTGTTTTTT. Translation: CASDREANTGELFF.